This T cell receptor beta chain originates from a study of graft-versus-host responses after intestinal transplantation. Study-level background: Anti-thymocyte globulin was used for induction in all recipients, who then took tacrolimus and steroids for approximately 3 years.

With 3 bases clipped from V and 4 bases from J, the junction kept 17 bases outside the gene matches. The CDR3 has 19 residues. CDR1 is SNHLY, CDR2 FYNNEI, per germline. Clones were read by immunoSEQ multiplex PCR, and TCRdb kept only the in-frame ones, dropping some. The repertoire has approximately 90,000 clones, about 93% of them found once; the top ten carry approximately 2%. The study's findings and limits: Recipient marrow harbored GvH clones, some of which surfaced first in ileum or blood. Across patients carrying graft-donor T cell macrochimerism, allografts held high graft-versus-host to host-versus-graft clonal ratios.

Turning to this clone: Its antigen is still unknown.

The sequences come from unstimulated CD8+ T cells sorted from spleen or lymph node cells, collected before intestinal transplant. J is TRBJ2-1 and V is TRBV2, with 8 bases aligning to TRBD2. The receptor was derived from a human donor who received an intestinal transplant. The CDR3 region is CASSDLSGGRLKLYNEQFF. For the CDR3, the DNA is TGTGCCAGCAGTGATCTGAGCGGGGGTCGGTTGAAGCTTTACAATGAGCAGTTCTTC.